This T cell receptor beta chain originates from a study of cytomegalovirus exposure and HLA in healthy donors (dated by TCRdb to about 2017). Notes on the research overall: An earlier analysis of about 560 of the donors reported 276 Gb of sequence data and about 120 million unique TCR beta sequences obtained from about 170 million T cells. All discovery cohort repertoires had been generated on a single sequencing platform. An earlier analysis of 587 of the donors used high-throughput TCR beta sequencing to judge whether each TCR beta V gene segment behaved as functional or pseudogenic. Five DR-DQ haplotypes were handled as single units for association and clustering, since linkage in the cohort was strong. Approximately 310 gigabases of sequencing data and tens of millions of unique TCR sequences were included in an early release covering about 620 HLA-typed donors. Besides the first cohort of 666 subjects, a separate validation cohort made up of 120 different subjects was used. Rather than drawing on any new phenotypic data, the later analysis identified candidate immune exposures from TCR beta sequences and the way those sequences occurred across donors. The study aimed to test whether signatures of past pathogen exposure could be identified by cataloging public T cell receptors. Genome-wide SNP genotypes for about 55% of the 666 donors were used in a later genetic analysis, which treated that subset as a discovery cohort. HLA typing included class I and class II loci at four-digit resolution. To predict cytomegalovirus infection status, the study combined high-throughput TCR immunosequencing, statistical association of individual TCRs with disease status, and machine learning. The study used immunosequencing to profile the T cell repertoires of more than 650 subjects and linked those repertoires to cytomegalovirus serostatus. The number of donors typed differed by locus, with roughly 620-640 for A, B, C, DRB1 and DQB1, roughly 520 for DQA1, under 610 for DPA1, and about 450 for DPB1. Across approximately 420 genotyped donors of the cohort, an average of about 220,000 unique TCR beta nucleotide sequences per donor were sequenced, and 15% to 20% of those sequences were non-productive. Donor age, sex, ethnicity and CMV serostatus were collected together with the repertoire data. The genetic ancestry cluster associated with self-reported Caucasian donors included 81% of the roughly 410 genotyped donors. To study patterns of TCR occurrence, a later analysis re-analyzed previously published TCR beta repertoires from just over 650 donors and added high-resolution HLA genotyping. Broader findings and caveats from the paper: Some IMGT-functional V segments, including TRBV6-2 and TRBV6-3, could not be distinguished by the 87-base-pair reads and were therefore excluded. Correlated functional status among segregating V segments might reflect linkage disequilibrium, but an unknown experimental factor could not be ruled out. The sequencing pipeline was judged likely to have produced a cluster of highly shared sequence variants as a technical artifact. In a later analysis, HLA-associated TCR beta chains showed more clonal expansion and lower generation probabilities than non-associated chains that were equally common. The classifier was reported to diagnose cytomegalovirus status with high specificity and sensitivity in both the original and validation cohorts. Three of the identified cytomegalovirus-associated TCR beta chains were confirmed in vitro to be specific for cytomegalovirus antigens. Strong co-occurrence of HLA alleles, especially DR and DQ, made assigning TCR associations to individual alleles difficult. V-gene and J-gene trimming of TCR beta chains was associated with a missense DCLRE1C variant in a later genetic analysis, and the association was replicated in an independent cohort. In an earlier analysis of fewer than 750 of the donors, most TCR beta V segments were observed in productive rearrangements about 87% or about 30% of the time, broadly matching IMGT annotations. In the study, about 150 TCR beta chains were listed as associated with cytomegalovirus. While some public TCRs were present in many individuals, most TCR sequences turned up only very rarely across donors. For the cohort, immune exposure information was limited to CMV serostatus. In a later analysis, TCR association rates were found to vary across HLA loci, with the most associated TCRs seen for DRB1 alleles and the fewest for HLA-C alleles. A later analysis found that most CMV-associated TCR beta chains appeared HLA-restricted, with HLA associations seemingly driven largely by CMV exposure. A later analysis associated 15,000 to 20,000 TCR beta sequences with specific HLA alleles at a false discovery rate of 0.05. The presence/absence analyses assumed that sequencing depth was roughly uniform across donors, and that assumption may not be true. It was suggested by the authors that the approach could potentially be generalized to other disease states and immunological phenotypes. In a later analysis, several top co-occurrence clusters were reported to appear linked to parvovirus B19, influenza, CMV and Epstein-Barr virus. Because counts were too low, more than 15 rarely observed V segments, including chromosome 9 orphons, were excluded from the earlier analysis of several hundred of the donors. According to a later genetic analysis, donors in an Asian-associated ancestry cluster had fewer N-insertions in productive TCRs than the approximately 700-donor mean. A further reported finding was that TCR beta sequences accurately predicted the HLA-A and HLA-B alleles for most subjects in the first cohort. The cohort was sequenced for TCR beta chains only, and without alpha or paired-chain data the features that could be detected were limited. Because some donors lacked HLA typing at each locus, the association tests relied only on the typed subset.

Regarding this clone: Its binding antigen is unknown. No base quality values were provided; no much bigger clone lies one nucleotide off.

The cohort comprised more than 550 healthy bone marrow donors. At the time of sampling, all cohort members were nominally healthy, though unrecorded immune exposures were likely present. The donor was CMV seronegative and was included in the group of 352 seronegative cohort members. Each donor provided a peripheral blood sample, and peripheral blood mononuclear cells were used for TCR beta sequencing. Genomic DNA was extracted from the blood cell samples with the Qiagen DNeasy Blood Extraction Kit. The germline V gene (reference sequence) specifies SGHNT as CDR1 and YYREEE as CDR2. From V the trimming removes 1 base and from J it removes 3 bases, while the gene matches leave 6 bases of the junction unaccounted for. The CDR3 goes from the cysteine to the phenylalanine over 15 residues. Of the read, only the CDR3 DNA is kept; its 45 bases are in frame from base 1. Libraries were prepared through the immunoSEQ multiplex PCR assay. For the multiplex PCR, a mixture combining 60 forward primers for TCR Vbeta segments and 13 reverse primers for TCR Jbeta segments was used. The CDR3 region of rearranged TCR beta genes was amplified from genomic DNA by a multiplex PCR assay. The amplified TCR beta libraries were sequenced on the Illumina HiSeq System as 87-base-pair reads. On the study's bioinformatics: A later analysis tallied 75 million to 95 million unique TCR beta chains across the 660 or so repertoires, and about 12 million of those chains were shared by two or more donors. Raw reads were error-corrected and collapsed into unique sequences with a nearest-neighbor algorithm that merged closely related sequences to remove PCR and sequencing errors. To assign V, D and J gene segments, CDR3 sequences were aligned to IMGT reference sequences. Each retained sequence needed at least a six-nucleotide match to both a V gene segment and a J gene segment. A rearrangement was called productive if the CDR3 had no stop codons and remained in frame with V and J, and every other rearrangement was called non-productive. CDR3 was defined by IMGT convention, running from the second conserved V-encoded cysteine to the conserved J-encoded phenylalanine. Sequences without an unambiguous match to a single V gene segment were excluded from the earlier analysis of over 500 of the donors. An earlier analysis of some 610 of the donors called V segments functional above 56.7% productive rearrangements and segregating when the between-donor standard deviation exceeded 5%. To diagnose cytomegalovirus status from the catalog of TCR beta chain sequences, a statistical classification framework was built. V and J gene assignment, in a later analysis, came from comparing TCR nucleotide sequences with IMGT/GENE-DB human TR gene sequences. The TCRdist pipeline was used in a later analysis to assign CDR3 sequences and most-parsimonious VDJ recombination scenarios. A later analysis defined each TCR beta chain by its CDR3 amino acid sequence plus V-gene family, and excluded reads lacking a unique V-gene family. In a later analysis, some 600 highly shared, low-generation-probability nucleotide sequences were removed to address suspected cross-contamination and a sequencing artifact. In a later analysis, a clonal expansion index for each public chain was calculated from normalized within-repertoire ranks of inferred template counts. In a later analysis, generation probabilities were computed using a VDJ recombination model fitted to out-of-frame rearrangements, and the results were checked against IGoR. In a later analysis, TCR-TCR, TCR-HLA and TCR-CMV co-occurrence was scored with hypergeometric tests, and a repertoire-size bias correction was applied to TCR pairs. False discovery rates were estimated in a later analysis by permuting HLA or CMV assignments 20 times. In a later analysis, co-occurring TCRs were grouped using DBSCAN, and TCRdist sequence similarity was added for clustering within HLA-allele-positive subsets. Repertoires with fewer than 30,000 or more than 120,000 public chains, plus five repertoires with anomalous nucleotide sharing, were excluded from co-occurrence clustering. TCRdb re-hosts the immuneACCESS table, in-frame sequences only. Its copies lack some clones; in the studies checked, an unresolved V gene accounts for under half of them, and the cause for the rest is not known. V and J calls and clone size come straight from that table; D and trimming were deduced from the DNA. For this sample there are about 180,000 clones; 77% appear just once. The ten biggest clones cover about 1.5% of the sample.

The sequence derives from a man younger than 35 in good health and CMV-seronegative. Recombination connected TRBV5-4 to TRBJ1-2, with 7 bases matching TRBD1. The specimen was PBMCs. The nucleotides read TGTGCCAGCAGCTTGACCGGGACAGCTGACTATGGCTACACCTTC. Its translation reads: CASSLTGTADYGYTF.